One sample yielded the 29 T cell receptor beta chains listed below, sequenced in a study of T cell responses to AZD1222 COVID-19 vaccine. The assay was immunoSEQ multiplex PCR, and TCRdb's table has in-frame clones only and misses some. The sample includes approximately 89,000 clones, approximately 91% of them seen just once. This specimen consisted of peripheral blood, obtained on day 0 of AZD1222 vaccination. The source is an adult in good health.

CDR3 loop: CASSLMAWGMNTEAFF. Here the CDR3 DNA reads TGTGCCAGCAGCCTTATGGCGTGGGGAATGAACACTGAAGCTTTCTTT. This rearrangement joins TRBV7-2 to TRBJ1-1; no firm D call. Germline CDR1 reads SGHTA; CDR2 reads FQGNSA. Trimming removed 5 bases from V and 0 bases from J, with 16 bases in between. The CDR3 runs to 16 residues.

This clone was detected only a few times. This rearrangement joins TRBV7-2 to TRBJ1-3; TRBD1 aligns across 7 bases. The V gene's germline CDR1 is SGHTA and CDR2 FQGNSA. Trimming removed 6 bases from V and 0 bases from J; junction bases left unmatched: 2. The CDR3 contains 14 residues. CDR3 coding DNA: TGTGCCAGCAGAAGACAGGGCTCTGGAAACACCATATATTTT. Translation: CASRRQGSGNTIYF. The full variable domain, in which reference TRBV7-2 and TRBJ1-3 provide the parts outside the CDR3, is GAGVSQSPSNKVTEKGKDVELRCDPISGHTALYWYRQSLGQGLEFLIYFQGNSAPDKSGLPSDRFSAERTGGSVSTLTIQRTQQEDSAVYLCASRRQGSGNTIYFGEGSWLTVV.

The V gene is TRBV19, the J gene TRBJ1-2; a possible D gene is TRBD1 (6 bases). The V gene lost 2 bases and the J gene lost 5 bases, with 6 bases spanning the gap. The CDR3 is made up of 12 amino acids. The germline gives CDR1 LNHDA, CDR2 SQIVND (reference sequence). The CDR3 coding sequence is TGTGCCAGTAGTATACAGGGGTATGGCTACACCTTC. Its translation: CASSIQGYGYTF. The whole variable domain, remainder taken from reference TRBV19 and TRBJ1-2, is DGGITQSPKYLFRKEGQNVTLSCEQNLNHDAMYWYRQDPGQGLRLIYYSQIVNDFQKGDIAEGYSVSREKKESFPLTVTSAQKNPTAFYLCASSIQGYGYTFGSGTRLTVV.

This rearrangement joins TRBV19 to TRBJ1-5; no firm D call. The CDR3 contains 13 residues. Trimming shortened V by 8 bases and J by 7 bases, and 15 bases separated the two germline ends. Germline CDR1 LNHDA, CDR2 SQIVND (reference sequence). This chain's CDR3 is CASGGGAGQPQHF. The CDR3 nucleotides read TGTGCCAGTGGTGGCGGCGCTGGGCAGCCCCAGCATTTT.

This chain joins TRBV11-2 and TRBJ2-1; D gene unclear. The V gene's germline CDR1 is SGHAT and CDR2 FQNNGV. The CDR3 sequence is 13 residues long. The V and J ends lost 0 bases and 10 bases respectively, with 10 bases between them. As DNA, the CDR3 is TGTGCCAGCAGCTTAGATTGGAACCAAGAGCAGTTCTTC. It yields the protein CASSLDWNQEQFF.

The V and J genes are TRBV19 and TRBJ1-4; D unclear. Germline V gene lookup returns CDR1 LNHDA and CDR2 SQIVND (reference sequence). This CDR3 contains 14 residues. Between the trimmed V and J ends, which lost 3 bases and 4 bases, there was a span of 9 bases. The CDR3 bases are TGTGCCAGTAGTATCCGCGGGAGTAATGAAAAACTGTTTTTT. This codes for CASSIRGSNEKLFF.

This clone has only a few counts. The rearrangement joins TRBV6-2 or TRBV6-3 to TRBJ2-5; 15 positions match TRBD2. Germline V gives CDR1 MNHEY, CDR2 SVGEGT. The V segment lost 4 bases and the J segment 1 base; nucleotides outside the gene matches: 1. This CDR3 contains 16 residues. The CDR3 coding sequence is TGTGCCAGCAGTTTGGGACTAGCGGGGGGCCAAGAGACCCAGTACTTC. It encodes CASSLGLAGGQETQYF.

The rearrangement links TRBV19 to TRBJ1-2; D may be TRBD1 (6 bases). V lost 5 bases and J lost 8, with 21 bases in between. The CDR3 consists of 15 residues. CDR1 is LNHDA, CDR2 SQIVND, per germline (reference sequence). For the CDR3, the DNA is TGTGCCAGTAGTCTCCCGAGGGCCAATCAGGGGGGCTACACCTTC. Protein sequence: CASSLPRANQGGYTF.

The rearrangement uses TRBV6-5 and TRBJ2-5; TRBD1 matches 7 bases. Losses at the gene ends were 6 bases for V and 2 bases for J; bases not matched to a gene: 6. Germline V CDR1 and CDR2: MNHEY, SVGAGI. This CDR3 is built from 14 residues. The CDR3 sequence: CASRAGTAQETQYF. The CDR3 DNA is TGTGCCAGCAGAGCCGGGACAGCTCAAGAGACCCAGTACTTC.

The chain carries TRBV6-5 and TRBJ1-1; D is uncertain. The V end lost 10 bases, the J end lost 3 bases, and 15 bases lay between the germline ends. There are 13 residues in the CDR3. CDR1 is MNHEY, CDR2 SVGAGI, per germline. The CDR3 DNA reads TGTGCCACCCGGGCTGGATGGGACACTGAAGCTTTCTTT. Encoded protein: CATRAGWDTEAFF.

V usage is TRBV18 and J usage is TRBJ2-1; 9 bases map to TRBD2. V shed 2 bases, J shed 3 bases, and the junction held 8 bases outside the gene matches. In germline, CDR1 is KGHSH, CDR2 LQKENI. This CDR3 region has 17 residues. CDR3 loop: CASSPFRSGGHYNEQFF. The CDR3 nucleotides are TGTGCCAGCTCACCATTCAGAAGCGGGGGGCACTACAATGAGCAGTTCTTC.

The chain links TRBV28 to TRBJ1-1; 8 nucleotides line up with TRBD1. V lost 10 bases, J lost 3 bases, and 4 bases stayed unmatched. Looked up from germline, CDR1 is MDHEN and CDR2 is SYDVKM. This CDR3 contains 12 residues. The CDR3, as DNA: TGTGCCACGGGACAGGTGGACACTGAAGCTTTCTTT. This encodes CATGQVDTEAFF.

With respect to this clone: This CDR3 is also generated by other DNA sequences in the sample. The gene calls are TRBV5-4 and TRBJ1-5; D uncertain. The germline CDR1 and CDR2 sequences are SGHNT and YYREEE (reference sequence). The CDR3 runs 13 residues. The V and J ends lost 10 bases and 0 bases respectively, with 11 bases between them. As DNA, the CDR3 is TGTGCCTCCTCTCGGGATAGCAATCAGCCCCAGCATTTT. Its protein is CASSRDSNQPQHF.

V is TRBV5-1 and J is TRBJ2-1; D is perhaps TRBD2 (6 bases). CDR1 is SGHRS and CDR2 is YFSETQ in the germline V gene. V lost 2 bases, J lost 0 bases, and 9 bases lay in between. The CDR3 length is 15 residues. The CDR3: CASSFSGSSYNEQFF. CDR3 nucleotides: TGCGCCAGCAGCTTTAGCGGAAGCTCCTACAATGAGCAGTTCTTC.

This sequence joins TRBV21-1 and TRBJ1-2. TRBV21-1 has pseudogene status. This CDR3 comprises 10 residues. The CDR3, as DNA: TGTGCCAGCACCTTATATGGCTACACCTTT. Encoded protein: CASTLYGYTF.

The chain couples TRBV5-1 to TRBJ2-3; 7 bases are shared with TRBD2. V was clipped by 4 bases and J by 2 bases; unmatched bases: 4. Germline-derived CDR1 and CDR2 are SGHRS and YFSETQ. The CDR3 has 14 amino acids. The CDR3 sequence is CASSGDYNTDTQYF. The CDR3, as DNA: TGCGCCAGCAGCGGGGACTATAACACAGATACGCAGTATTTT.

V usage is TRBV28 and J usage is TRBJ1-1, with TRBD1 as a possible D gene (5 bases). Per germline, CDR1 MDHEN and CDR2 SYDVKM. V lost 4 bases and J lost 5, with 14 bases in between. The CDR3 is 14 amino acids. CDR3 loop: CASSWWGGGTEAFF. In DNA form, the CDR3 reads TGTGCCAGCAGTTGGTGGGGGGGAGGGACTGAAGCTTTCTTT.

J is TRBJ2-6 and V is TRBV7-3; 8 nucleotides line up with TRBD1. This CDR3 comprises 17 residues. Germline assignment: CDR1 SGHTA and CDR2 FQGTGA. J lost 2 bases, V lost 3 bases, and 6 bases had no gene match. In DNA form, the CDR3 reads TGTGCCAGCAGCTTCGAAATACAGGGGGCTGGGGCCAACGTCCTGACTTTC. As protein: CASSFEIQGAGANVLTF.

The CDR3, as DNA: TGTGCCAGCAGCCAAGGGGCCTACGAGCAGTACTTC. Translated: CASSQGAYEQYF. The gene calls are TRBV14 and TRBJ2-7; no firm D call. CDR1 is SGHDN and CDR2 is FVKESK in the germline V gene. The CDR3 sequence is 12 residues long. The V end lost 1 base, the J end lost 2 bases, and 3 bases lay between the germline ends.

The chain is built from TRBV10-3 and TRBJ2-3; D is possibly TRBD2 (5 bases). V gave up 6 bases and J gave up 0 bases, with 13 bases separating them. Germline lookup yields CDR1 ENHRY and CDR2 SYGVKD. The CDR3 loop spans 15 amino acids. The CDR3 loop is CAISRSVGSTDTQYF. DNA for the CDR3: TGTGCCATCAGCCGTAGCGTTGGCAGCACAGATACGCAGTATTTT.

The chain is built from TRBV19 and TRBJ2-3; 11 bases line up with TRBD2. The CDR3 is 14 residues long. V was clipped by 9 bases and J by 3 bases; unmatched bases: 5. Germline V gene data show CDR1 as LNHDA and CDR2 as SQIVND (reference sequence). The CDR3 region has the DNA TGTGCCAGCACCAGGACTAGCGGGACAGATACGCAGTATTTT. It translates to CASTRTSGTDTQYF. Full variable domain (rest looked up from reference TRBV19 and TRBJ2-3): DGGITQSPKYLFRKEGQNVTLSCEQNLNHDAMYWYRQDPGQGLRLIYYSQIVNDFQKGDIAEGYSVSREKKESFPLTVTSAQKNPTAFYLCASTRTSGTDTQYFGPGTRLTVL.

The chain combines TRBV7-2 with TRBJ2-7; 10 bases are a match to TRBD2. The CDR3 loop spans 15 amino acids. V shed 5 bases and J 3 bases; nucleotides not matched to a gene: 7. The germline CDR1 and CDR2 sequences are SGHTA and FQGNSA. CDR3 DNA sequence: TGTGCCAGCAGCCGTTCTAGCGGGGGTTACTACGAGCAGTACTTC. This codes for CASSRSSGGYYEQYF.

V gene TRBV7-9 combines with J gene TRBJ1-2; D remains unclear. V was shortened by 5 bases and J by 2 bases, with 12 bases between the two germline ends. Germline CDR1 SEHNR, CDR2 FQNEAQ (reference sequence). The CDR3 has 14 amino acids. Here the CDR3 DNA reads TGTGCCAGCAGCCCACCTGATGCCAACTATGGCTACACCTTC. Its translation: CASSPPDANYGYTF.

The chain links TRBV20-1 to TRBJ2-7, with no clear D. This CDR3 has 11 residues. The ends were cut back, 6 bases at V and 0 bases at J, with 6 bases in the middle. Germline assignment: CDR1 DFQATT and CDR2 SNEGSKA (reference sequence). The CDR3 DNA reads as TGCAGTGCCCCACTCTCCTACGAGCAGTACTTC. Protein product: CSAPLSYEQYF.

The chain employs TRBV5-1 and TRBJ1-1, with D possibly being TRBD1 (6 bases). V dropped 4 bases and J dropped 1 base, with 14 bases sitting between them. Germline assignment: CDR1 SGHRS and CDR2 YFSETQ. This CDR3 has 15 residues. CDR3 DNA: TGCGCCAGCAGCCAAAAACAGGGCAAGAACACTGAAGCTTTCTTT. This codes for CASSQKQGKNTEAFF. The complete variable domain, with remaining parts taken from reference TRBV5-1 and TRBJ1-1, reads KAGVTQTPRYLIKTRGQQVTLSCSPISGHRSVSWYQQTPGQGLQFLFEYFSETQRNKGNFPGRFSGRQFSNSRSEMNVSTLELGDSALYLCASSQKQGKNTEAFFGQGTRLTVV.

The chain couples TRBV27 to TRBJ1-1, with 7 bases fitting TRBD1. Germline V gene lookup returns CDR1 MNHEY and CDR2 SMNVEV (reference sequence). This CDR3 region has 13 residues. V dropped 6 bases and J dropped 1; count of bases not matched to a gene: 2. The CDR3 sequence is CASRSGGNTEAFF. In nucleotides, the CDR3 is TGTGCCAGCAGGTCAGGGGGGAACACTGAAGCTTTCTTT.

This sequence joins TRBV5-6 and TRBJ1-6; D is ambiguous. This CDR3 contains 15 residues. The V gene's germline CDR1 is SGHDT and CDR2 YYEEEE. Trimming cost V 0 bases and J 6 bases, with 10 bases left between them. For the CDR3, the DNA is TGTGCCAGCAGCTTGGGGGGAGGAGGTAATTCACCCCTCCACTTT. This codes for CASSLGGGGNSPLHF.

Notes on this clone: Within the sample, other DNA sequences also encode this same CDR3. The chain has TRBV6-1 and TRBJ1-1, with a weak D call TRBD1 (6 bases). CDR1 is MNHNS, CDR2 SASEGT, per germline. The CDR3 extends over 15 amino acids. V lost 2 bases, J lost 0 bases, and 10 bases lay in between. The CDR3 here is CASSERQGLNTEAFF. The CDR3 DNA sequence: TGTGCCAGCAGTGAACGCCAGGGGCTGAACACTGAAGCTTTCTTT.

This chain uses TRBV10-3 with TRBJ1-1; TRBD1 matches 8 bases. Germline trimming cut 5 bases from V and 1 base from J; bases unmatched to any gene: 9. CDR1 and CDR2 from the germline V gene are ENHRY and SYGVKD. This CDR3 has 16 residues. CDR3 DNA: TGTGCCATCAGTTCCCAGGGGGCGGGGGAGAACACTGAAGCTTTCTTT. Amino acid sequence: CAISSQGAGENTEAFF.